The rows below give T cell receptor beta chains drawn from one sample of a study of Graves' ophthalmopathy and Graves' hyperthyroidism. TCRdb recomputed calls from the multiplex PCR reads with MiXCR, one row per CDR3 protein. The repertoire holds some 170,000 distinct CDR3 sequences, with roughly two fifths as singletons. The sample taken for sequencing was peripheral blood. The receptors come from a man aged 25-40 years with Graves' ophthalmopathy. The CDR3 runs from the conserved cysteine through the conserved F or W. Each record gives: V gene, D gene, J gene, clone size, CDR3 protein, CDR3 DNA. D genes are given only for firm matches. Rows give clone size only sometimes, using once, few, many, or a class for an expanded clone.

TRBV29-1	NA	TRBJ2-5	NA	CSVLVGNQETQYF	TGCAGCGTCCTGGTGGGGAACCAAGAGACCCAGTACTTC
TRBV2	NA	TRBJ2-7	many	CASSESPSQVAEQYF	TGTGCCAGCAGTGAATCCCCCTCACAGGTGGCCGAGCAGTACTTC
TRBV28	NA	TRBJ2-7	many	CASSLWRLAGAYEQYF	TGTGCCAGCAGTTTATGGAGGCTGGCAGGAGCTTACGAGCAGTACTTC
TRBV6-1	NA	TRBJ1-1	NA	CASSSWGGGTEAFF	TGTGCCAGCAGCTCCTGGGGGGGGGGCACTGAAGCTTTCTTT
TRBV6-2/TRBV6-3	NA	TRBJ1-1	NA	CASRMVSTEAFF	TGTGCCAGCAGGATGGTGAGCACTGAAGCTTTCTTT
TRBV11-2	NA	TRBJ1-5	many	CASSLEGSNQPQHF	TGTGCCAGCAGCTTAGAGGGCAGTAATCAGCCCCAGCATTTT
TRBV5-1	TRBD1	TRBJ2-5	NA	CARRARDSQETQYF	TGCGCCAGGAGGGCACGGGACAGCCAAGAGACCCAGTACTTC
TRBV7-2	NA	TRBJ2-5	many	CASSLDWETQYF	TGTGCCAGCAGCTTAGATTGGGAGACCCAGTACTTC
TRBV27	NA	TRBJ1-1	NA	CASSVNLNTEAFF	TGTGCCAGCAGCGTAAACTTGAACACTGAAGCTTTCTTT
TRBV12-3/TRBV12-4	TRBD1	TRBJ2-7	many	CASSAPGQGSYEQYF	TGTGCCAGCAGTGCCCCGGGACAGGGGTCCTACGAGCAGTACTTC
TRBV12-3/TRBV12-4	NA	TRBJ1-1	NA	CASSLAGREAFF	TGTGCCAGCAGTCTTGCGGGCAGGGAAGCTTTCTTT
TRBV27	NA	TRBJ2-7	few	CASSLDSTYEQYF	TGTGCCAGCAGTTTAGACAGTACCTACGAGCAGTACTTC
TRBV7-8	NA	TRBJ2-5	NA	CASSLIGAGGETQYF	TGTGCCAGCAGCTTAATCGGCGCAGGGGGGGAGACCCAGTACTTC
TRBV28	NA	TRBJ2-3	many	CASRKGLGETDTQYF	TGTGCCAGCAGAAAGGGGCTAGGTGAGACAGATACGCAGTATTTT
TRBV7-2	TRBD1	TRBJ2-7	few	CASSLRDSYSYEQYF	TGTGCCAGCAGCTTACGGGACAGCTACTCCTACGAGCAGTACTTC
TRBV28	NA	TRBJ1-2	NA	CASSPGQYGYTF	TGTGCCAGCAGTCCCGGACAGTATGGCTACACCTTC
TRBV12-3/TRBV12-4	NA	TRBJ2-7	many	CASSQGSPYEQYF	TGTGCCAGCAGTCAAGGATCGCCCTACGAGCAGTACTTC
TRBV6-2/TRBV6-3	NA	TRBJ2-7	NA	CASSFRGRRQYF	TGTGCCAGCAGTTTCAGGGGAAGACGGCAGTACTTC
TRBV6-1	NA	TRBJ2-7	NA	CASSEVPRVSPLEQYF	TGTGCCAGCAGTGAAGTACCCAGGGTTTCCCCCCTCGAGCAGTACTTC
TRBV11-2	TRBD1	TRBJ1-2	NA	CASSQAQTGGGVGYTF	TGTGCCAGCAGCCAAGCTCAGACAGGGGGCGGTGTGGGCTACACCTTC
TRBV12-3/TRBV12-4	NA	TRBJ1-5	many	CASSLAGTANQPQHF	TGTGCCAGCAGTTTAGCGGGGACTGCGAATCAGCCCCAGCATTTT
TRBV6-2/TRBV6-3	TRBD2	TRBJ2-2	many	CASSYPGGFMTGELFF	TGTGCCAGCAGTTACCCGGGGGGGTTTATGACCGGGGAGCTGTTTTTT
TRBV6-5	TRBD1	TRBJ2-5	many	CASSYSTGGAQETQYF	TGTGCCAGCAGTTACTCGACAGGGGGAGCCCAAGAGACCCAGTACTTC
TRBV20-1	TRBD1	TRBJ2-7	NA	CNPTGDRVEQYF	TGCAACCCCACCGGGGACAGGGTCGAGCAGTACTTC
TRBV11-2	NA	TRBJ2-7	many	CASSPNSGKDPYEQYF	TGTGCCAGCAGCCCTAATAGCGGCAAAGACCCCTACGAGCAGTACTTC
TRBV12-3/TRBV12-4	NA	TRBJ1-1	NA	CASTQGGGLSGEAFF	TGTGCCAGCACCCAGGGCGGGGGCTTAAGTGGTGAAGCTTTCTTT
TRBV28	NA	TRBJ2-7	NA	CASTSGTHSYEQYF	TGTGCCAGCACCTCCGGGACACACTCCTACGAGCAGTACTTC
TRBV12-5	NA	TRBJ1-6	many	CASGLVTGPYSPLHF	TGTGCTAGTGGTTTGGTAACAGGGCCCTATTCACCCCTCCACTTT
TRBV12-3/TRBV12-4	NA	TRBJ1-6	NA	CASSLSVSPLHF	TGTGCCAGCAGTCTATCGGTATCACCCCTCCACTTT
TRBV4-2	NA	TRBJ1-3	many	CASSQGQKSSGNTIYF	TGTGCCAGCAGCCAAGGTCAGAAATCCTCTGGAAACACCATATATTTT
TRBV30	NA	TRBJ1-2	NA	CAWSGGTYYGYTF	TGTGCCTGGAGTGGGGGGACGTATTATGGCTACACCTTC
TRBV6-1	TRBD1	TRBJ1-5	NA	CASSPAGTGGQPQHF	TGTGCCAGCAGTCCGGCCGGGACAGGGGGCCAGCCCCAGCATTTT
TRBV6-5	TRBD1	TRBJ2-5	many	CASSYSGRGQETQYF	TGTGCCAGCAGTTACTCGGGCAGGGGGCAGGAGACCCAGTACTTC
TRBV11-3	TRBD2	TRBJ2-5	many	CASSFGLARETQYF	TGTGCCAGCAGCTTTGGACTAGCAAGAGAGACCCAGTACTTC
TRBV19	TRBD2	TRBJ2-7	few	CASSIGSGSAVYEQYF	TGTGCCAGTAGTATAGGGAGCGGGAGCGCTGTCTACGAGCAGTACTTC
TRBV6-1	TRBD1	TRBJ1-6	NA	CASGSGTGVPPLHF	TGTGCCAGCGGCTCCGGGACAGGGGTACCACCCCTCCACTTT
TRBV4-3	NA	TRBJ2-5	NA	CASSQGRGRETQYF	TGCGCCAGCAGCCAAGGAAGAGGGAGGGAGACCCAGTACTTC
TRBV6-2/TRBV6-3	NA	TRBJ1-1	NA	CASSRRDRINTEAFF	TGTGCCAGCAGCAGACGAGACAGAATAAACACTGAAGCTTTCTTT
TRBV6-2/TRBV6-3	NA	TRBJ1-6	few	CASSPGHYNSPLHF	TGTGCCAGCAGTCCGGGACATTATAATTCACCCCTCCACTTT
TRBV29-1	TRBD1	TRBJ1-2	many	CSVEQGAQGYTF	TGCAGCGTTGAACAGGGGGCGCAGGGCTACACCTTC
TRBV12-3/TRBV12-4	NA	TRBJ2-7	few	CASSFVSIYEQYF	TGTGCCAGCAGTTTCGTATCCATCTACGAGCAGTACTTC
TRBV28	NA	TRBJ2-2	many	CASSPGPGWTGELFF	TGTGCCAGCAGTCCAGGACCTGGTTGGACCGGGGAGCTGTTTTTT
TRBV4-3	TRBD1	TRBJ1-1	many	CASSQGTGGNTEAFF	TGCGCCAGCAGCCAAGGAACAGGGGGCAACACTGAAGCTTTCTTT
TRBV12-3/TRBV12-4	NA	TRBJ1-1	many	CASSFSGDTEAFF	TGTGCCAGCAGTTTCAGTGGGGACACTGAAGCTTTCTTT
TRBV28	TRBD1	TRBJ2-5	NA	CASRRPGQGAEETQYF	TGTGCCAGCCGAAGACCGGGACAGGGGGCAGAAGAGACCCAGTACTTC
TRBV12-3/TRBV12-4	TRBD1	TRBJ1-1	many	CASSPQGAHTEAFF	TGTGCCAGCAGTCCACAGGGGGCCCACACTGAAGCTTTCTTT
TRBV2	NA	TRBJ1-2	many	CASSGGEGVPYGYTF	TGTGCCAGCAGTGGGGGAGAGGGCGTCCCATATGGCTACACCTTC
TRBV12-3/TRBV12-4	TRBD1	TRBJ1-5	many	CASRRAGTGDGPQHF	TGTGCCAGCAGACGAGCCGGGACAGGGGATGGGCCCCAGCATTTT
TRBV12-3/TRBV12-4	NA	TRBJ2-7	NA	CASSSAGQLYEQYF	TGTGCCAGCAGTTCCGCGGGCCAGCTGTACGAGCAGTACTTC
TRBV12-3/TRBV12-4	TRBD1	TRBJ1-2	many	CASTESQGSYGYTF	TGTGCCAGCACTGAATCACAGGGGAGCTATGGCTACACCTTC
TRBV6-2/TRBV6-3	NA	TRBJ1-5	NA	CASSYGPERLNQPQHF	TGTGCCAGCAGTTACGGTCCTGAGCGCCTTAATCAGCCCCAGCATTTT
TRBV2	NA	TRBJ1-2	many	CASSEGEGAIYGYTF	TGTGCCAGCAGTGAAGGAGAAGGGGCCATCTATGGCTACACCTTC
TRBV27	TRBD1	TRBJ1-5	many	CASSPRQGSNQPQHF	TGTGCCAGCAGTCCCCGACAGGGTAGCAATCAGCCCCAGCATTTT
TRBV28	NA	TRBJ2-7	NA	CASSSQDNYEQYF	TGTGCCAGCAGTTCCCAAGACAACTACGAGCAGTACTTC
TRBV7-2	NA	TRBJ2-7	many	CASSLVGGSPYF	TGTGCCAGCAGCTTAGTAGGGGGAAGCCCGTACTTC
TRBV12-3/TRBV12-4	NA	TRBJ2-2	many	CASSIGGSGELFF	TGTGCCAGCAGCATAGGGGGGTCCGGGGAGCTGTTTTTT
TRBV6-2/TRBV6-3	TRBD1	TRBJ2-2	many	CASRMTGVGTGELFF	TGTGCCAGCAGGATGACAGGGGTCGGCACCGGGGAGCTGTTTTTT